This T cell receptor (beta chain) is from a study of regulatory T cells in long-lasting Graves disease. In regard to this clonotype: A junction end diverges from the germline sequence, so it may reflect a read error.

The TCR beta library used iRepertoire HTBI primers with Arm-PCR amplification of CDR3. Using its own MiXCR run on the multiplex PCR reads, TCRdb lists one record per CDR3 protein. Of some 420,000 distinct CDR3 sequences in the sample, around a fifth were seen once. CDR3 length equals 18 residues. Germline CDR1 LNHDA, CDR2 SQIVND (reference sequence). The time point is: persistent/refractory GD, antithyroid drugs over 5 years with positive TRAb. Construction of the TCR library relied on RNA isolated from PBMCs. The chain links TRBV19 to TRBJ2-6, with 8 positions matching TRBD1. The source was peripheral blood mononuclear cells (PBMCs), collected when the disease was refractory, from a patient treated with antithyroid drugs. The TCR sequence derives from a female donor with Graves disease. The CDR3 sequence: CASSHLGQVNSEANVLTF. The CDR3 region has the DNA TGTGCCAGTAGCCACTTGGGACAGGTTAACTCTGAGGCCAACGTCCTGACTTTC.